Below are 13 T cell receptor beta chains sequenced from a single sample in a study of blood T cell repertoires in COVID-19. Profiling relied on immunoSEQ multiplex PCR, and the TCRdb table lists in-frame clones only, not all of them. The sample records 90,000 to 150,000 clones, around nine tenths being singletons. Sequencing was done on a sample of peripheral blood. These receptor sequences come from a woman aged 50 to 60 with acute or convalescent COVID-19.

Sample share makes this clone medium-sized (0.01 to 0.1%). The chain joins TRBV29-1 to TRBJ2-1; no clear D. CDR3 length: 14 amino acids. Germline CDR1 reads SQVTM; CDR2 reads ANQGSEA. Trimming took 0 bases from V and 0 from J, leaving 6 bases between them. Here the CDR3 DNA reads TGCAGCGTTGAAGAGACATCCTCCTACAATGAGCAGTTCTTC. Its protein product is CSVEETSSYNEQFF.

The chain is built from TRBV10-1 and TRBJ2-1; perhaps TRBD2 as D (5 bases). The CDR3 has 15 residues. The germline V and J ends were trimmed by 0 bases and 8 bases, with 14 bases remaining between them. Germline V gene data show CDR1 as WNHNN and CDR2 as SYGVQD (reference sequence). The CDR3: CASSESFASQDEQFF. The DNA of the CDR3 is TGCGCCAGCAGTGAGTCATTCGCTAGCCAGGATGAGCAGTTCTTC.

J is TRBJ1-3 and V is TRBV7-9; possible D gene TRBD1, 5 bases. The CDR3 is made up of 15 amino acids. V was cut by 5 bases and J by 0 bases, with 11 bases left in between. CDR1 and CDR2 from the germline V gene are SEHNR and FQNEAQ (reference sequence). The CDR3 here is CASSQRQSSGNTIYF. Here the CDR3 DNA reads TGTGCCAGCAGCCAAAGACAGAGCTCTGGAAACACCATATATTTT.

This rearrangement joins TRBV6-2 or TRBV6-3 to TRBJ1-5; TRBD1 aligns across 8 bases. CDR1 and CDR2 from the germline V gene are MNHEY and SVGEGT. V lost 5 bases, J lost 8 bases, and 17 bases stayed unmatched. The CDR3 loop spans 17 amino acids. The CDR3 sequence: CASSDGQGLGPRKPQHF. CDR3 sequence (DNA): TGTGCCAGCAGTGACGGACAGGGTTTAGGTCCCAGGAAGCCCCAGCATTTT.

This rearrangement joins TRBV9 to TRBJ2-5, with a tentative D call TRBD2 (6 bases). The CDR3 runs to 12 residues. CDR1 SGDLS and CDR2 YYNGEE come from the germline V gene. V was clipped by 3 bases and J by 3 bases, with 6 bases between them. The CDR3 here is CASSGREETQYF. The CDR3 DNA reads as TGTGCCAGCAGCGGGAGGGAAGAGACCCAGTACTTC.

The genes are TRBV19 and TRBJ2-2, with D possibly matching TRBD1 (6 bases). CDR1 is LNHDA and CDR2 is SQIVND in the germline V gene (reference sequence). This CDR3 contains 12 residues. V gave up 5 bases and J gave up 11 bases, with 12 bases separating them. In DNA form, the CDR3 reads TGTGCCAGTAGTCCTCAGGGGAGAGAGCTGTTTTTT. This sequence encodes CASSPQGRELFF.

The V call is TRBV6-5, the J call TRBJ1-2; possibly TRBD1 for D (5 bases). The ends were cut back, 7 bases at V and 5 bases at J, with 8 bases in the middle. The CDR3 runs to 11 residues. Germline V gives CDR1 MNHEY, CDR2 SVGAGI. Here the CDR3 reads CASTGRYGYTF. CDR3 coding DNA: TGTGCCAGCACAGGGAGGTATGGCTACACCTTC.

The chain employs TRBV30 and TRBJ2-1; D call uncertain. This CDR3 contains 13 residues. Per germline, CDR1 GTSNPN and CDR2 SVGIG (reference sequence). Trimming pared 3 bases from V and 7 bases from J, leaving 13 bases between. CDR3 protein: CAWSGLFQNEQFF. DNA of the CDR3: TGTGCCTGGAGCGGTTTATTTCAAAATGAGCAGTTCTTC.

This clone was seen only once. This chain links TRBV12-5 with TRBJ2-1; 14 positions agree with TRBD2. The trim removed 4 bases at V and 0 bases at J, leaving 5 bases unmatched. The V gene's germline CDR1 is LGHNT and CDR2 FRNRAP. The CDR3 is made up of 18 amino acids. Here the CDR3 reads CASGWGLAGASSYNEQFF. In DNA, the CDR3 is TGTGCTAGTGGTTGGGGACTAGCGGGGGCTAGCTCCTACAATGAGCAGTTCTTC.

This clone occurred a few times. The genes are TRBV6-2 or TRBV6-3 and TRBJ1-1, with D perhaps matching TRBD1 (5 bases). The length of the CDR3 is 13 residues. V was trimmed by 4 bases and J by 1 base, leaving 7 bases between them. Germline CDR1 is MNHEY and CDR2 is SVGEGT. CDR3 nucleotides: TGTGCCAGCAGTTGGACACCGAACACTGAAGCTTTCTTT. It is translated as CASSWTPNTEAFF.

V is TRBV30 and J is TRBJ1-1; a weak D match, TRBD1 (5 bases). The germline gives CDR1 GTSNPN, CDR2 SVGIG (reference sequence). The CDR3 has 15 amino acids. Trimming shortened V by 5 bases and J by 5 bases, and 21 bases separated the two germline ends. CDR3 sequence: CAWDRGFLKGTEAFF. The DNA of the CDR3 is TGTGCCTGGGATAGGGGATTTCTTAAGGGAACTGAAGCTTTCTTT.

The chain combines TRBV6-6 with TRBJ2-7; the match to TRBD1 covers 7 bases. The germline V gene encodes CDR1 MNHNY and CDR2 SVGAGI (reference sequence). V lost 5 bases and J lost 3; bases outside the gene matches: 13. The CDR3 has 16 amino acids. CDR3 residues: CASSRQELTGVYEQYF. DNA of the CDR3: TGTGCCAGCAGTCGACAAGAACTTACAGGGGTCTACGAGCAGTACTTC.

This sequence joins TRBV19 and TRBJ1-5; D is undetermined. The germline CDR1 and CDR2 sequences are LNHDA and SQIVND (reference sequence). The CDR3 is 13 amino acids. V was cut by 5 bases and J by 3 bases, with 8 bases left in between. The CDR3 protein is CASSQAVNQPQHF. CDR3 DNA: TGTGCCAGTAGTCAGGCAGTCAATCAGCCCCAGCATTTT.